A single T cell receptor (beta chain) is shown here with its context. No antigen is known for it. Looked up from germline, CDR1 is SGHAT and CDR2 is FQNNGV. The CDR3 is 16 amino acids. Losses at the gene ends were 1 base for V and 3 bases for J; bases not matched to a gene: 5. The entry originates in a study of shared clonotypes between healthy human individuals. Sequencing used immunoSEQ multiplex PCR; TCRdb keeps in-frame clones, though not all of them. The repertoire holds over a million clones, with around 74% as singletons. Participating donors were healthy, HIV-negative adults free of recent acute infections or vaccinations. CD45RA-negative memory and CD45RA+ naive subsets were split from the CD4+ cells. Notes on the study in general: Roughly 5.3% of naive CD4 clonotypes were common to several donors.

The sample was memory CD4+ T cells sorted from blood. Subset given: CD45RA-negative fraction. The chain is built from TRBV11-2 and TRBJ2-1, with 8 bases fitting TRBD1. This receptor was taken from a young man in good health. The DNA of the CDR3 is TGTGCCAGCAGCTTAGGAGCAGGGGGCGGCTACAATGAGCAGTTCTTC. It specifies CASSLGAGGGYNEQFF.